The 22 T cell receptor beta chains listed next were all sequenced from one sample in a study of blood T cell repertoires in COVID-19. The table came from immunoSEQ multiplex PCR; TCRdb's copy has only in-frame clones and leaves some out. The table shows 70,000 to 90,000 clones, with 88% occurring only once. The source material was peripheral blood. These receptors came from a man aged 45-65 years with acute or convalescent COVID-19.

This sequence joins TRBV18 and TRBJ2-1; 8 positions match TRBD2. Germline CDR1 is KGHSH and CDR2 is LQKENI. This CDR3 has 15 residues. The V and J ends lost 1 base and 4 bases, in that order; junction bases with no gene match: 3. The CDR3 region has the DNA TGTGCCAGCTCACCACGGCGGGGGGCATACAATGAGCAGTTCTTC. It codes for CASSPRRGAYNEQFF.

The J gene is TRBJ1-3, the V gene TRBV29-1; weak D call: TRBD1 (6 bases). V dropped 0 bases and J dropped 2 bases, with 11 bases sitting between them. The CDR3 is 15 residues long. Looked up from germline, CDR1 is SQVTM and CDR2 is ANQGSEA. CDR3 region: CSVEEPGTTGNTIYF. The CDR3 DNA is TGCAGCGTTGAAGAACCGGGGACAACTGGAAACACCATATATTTT.

This chain connects TRBV4-1 to TRBJ1-4, with a weak D call TRBD1 (5 bases). Trimming cost V 0 bases and J 8 bases, with 16 bases left between them. The CDR3 has 16 amino acids. CDR1 is MGHRA and CDR2 is YSYEKL in the germline V gene. In DNA, the CDR3 is TGCGCCAGCAGCCAAGATTGGGGGGGGGAACAGGAAAAACTGTTTTTT. As protein: CASSQDWGGEQEKLFF.

This clone was detected many times. The V and J genes are TRBV7-3 and TRBJ2-2, with 7 positions matching TRBD1. J gave up 3 bases and V 5 bases, and 12 bases lay outside the gene matches. CDR3 size: 17 residues. Germline V gene sequence: CDR1 SGHTA, CDR2 FQGTGA. The CDR3 bases are TGTGCCAGCAGCACACCGTTGACAGGGAAAGACACCGGGGAGCTGTTTTTT. Its protein is CASSTPLTGKDTGELFF. The variable domain in full, completed from reference TRBV7-3 and TRBJ2-2, reads GAGVSQTPSNKVTEKGKYVELRCDPISGHTALYWYRQSLGQGPEFLIYFQGTGAADDSGLPNDRFFAVRPEGSVSTLKIQRTERGDSAVYLCASSTPLTGKDTGELFFGEGSRLTVL.

V is TRBV11-2 and J is TRBJ2-5; D remains ambiguous. CDR3 length equals 11 residues. The germline V gene encodes CDR1 SGHAT and CDR2 FQNNGV. V lost 0 bases to trimming and J lost 9 bases, with 5 bases between them. In DNA form, the CDR3 reads TGTGCCAGCAGCTTAGAGTGGCCCCAGTACTTC. It is translated as CASSLEWPQYF.

The chain has TRBV18 and TRBJ2-5; TRBD1 matches at 9 bases. V trimming: 3 bases; J trimming: 4 bases; junction bases outside the gene matches: 9. Per germline, CDR1 KGHSH and CDR2 LQKENI. This CDR3 is 16 amino acids long. This chain's CDR3 is CASSPPGTGTGETQYF. CDR3 DNA sequence: TGTGCCAGCTCACCCCCCGGGACAGGGACGGGAGAGACCCAGTACTTC. The full variable domain, with the rest looked up from reference TRBV18 and TRBJ2-5, is NAGVMQNPRHLVRRRGQEARLRCSPMKGHSHVYWYRQLPEEGLKFMVYLQKENIIDESGMPKERFSAEFPKEGPSILRIQQVVRGDSAAYFCASSPPGTGTGETQYFGPGTRLLVL.

The V call is TRBV7-2, the J call TRBJ2-3; D may be TRBD1 (5 bases). V was shortened by 4 bases and J by 3 bases, with 11 bases between the two germline ends. The germline V gene has CDR1 SGHTA and CDR2 FQGNSA. The CDR3 contains 14 residues. The CDR3 sequence: CASSYRPRTDTQYF. CDR3 DNA sequence: TGTGCCAGCAGCTACAGGCCGAGGACAGATACGCAGTATTTT. The whole variable domain, filled in from reference TRBV7-2 and TRBJ2-3, reads GAGVSQSPSNKVTEKGKDVELRCDPISGHTALYWYRQSLGQGLEFLIYFQGNSAPDKSGLPSDRFSAERTGGSVSTLTIQRTQQEDSAVYLCASSYRPRTDTQYFGPGTRLTVL.

This chain uses TRBV19 with TRBJ2-3, with a weak D call TRBD2 (5 bases). The germline gives CDR1 LNHDA, CDR2 SQIVND (reference sequence). The CDR3 extends over 17 amino acids. Trimming took off 1 base at V and 1 base at J, with 15 bases between the two ends. The CDR3 here is CASSIGQREFGTDTQYF. DNA of the CDR3: TGTGCCAGTAGTATAGGCCAGAGGGAATTTGGCACAGATACGCAGTATTTT.

The gene calls are TRBV19 and TRBJ2-7; 11 positions match TRBD1. With V trimmed by 3 bases and J by 0 bases, 4 bases remained unmatched. Germline V CDR1 and CDR2: LNHDA, SQIVND (reference sequence). CDR3 length: 16 residues. The CDR3: CASSIAGTGGSYEQYF. DNA of the CDR3: TGTGCCAGTAGTATTGCCGGGACAGGGGGCTCCTACGAGCAGTACTTC. Combining the CDR3 with reference TRBV19 and TRBJ2-7 gives the whole variable domain DGGITQSPKYLFRKEGQNVTLSCEQNLNHDAMYWYRQDPGQGLRLIYYSQIVNDFQKGDIAEGYSVSREKKESFPLTVTSAQKNPTAFYLCASSIAGTGGSYEQYFGPGTRLTVT.

The chain carries TRBV19 and TRBJ2-1; a weak D match, TRBD2 (7 bases). V was pared by 1 base and J by 3 bases, with 13 bases between. CDR3 length equals 16 residues. The germline gives CDR1 LNHDA, CDR2 SQIVND (reference sequence). CDR3 residues: CASSIGGGAHYNEQFF. Written as DNA, the CDR3 is TGTGCCAGTAGTATAGGGGGGGGCGCCCACTACAATGAGCAGTTCTTC.

The V call is TRBV13, the J call TRBJ2-3, with unresolved D. The CDR3 has 12 amino acids. V was clipped by 7 bases and J by 3 bases, with 8 bases between them. Per germline, CDR1 PRHDT and CDR2 FYEKMQ (reference sequence). CDR3 nucleotides: TGTGCCAGCACCGACACTACAGATACGCAGTATTTT. Translated, it gives CASTDTTDTQYF.

The V and J genes are TRBV7-8 and TRBJ1-1, with 8 positions matching TRBD1. Trimming at V came to 4 bases and at J to 0 bases, leaving 4 bases not matched to a gene. Germline CDR1 reads SGHVS; CDR2 reads FQNEAQ. The CDR3 covers 15 residues. As DNA, the CDR3 is TGTGCCAGCAGCTCCGGACAGGGAATGAACACTGAAGCTTTCTTT. This encodes CASSSGQGMNTEAFF.

This clone was detected only once. The chain carries TRBV27 and TRBJ2-7; no clear D gene. The ends were cut back, 5 bases at V and 4 bases at J, with 15 bases in the middle. The CDR3 has 14 amino acids. Germline CDR1 MNHEY, CDR2 SMNVEV (reference sequence). The CDR3 sequence is CASSRAQVAYEQYF. CDR3 sequence (DNA): TGTGCCAGCAGTCGAGCCCAAGTCGCTTACGAGCAGTACTTC.

This sequence joins TRBV10-3 and TRBJ2-2; no reliable D call. Germline V gives CDR1 ENHRY, CDR2 SYGVKD. This CDR3 is built from 14 residues. Trimming removed 7 bases from V and 0 bases from J, with 9 bases in between. The CDR3 loop reads CAINTNPNTGELFF. DNA of the CDR3: TGTGCCATCAACACAAACCCGAACACCGGGGAGCTGTTTTTT.

The chain employs TRBV2 and TRBJ1-1; D possibly corresponds to TRBD1 (5 bases). The germline V gene has CDR1 SNHLY and CDR2 FYNNEI. V shed 7 bases and J shed 5 bases, with 11 bases lying between them. The CDR3 is made up of 12 amino acids. The DNA of the CDR3 is TGTGCCAGCACCCCGGGGGGTACTGAAGCTTTCTTT. Translating it yields CASTPGGTEAFF.

The gene calls are TRBV6-1 and TRBJ1-5; D may be TRBD1 (6 bases). This CDR3 comprises 15 residues. Trimming cost V 1 base and J 5 bases, with 12 bases left between them. CDR1 is MNHNS and CDR2 is SASEGT in the germline V gene. CDR3 region: CASSEGIWGHQPQHF. The CDR3 DNA reads TGTGCCAGCAGTGAAGGTATCTGGGGGCATCAGCCCCAGCATTTT.

V gene TRBV5-1 combines with J gene TRBJ2-3; perhaps TRBD2 as D (5 bases). The germline V gene has CDR1 SGHRS and CDR2 YFSETQ. The CDR3 contains 16 residues. Trimming left V 3 bases short and J 0 bases short, with 14 bases between. CDR3 nucleotides: TGCGCCAGCAGCTCCGGACTGTCTCTAAGCACAGATACGCAGTATTTT. Translated: CASSSGLSLSTDTQYF.

The chain has TRBV19 and TRBJ2-5; TRBD2 agrees at 9 bases. The germline gives CDR1 LNHDA, CDR2 SQIVND (reference sequence). The CDR3 is made up of 15 amino acids. The junction had 8 bases not matched to a gene; V was cut back by 7 bases and J by 2 bases. CDR3 sequence reads: CASKGTSWGQETQYF. The CDR3, as DNA: TGTGCCAGTAAAGGGACTAGCTGGGGACAAGAGACCCAGTACTTC.

This chain uses TRBV11-2 with TRBJ2-1; D is perhaps TRBD2 (5 bases). CDR3 size: 16 residues. The V end lost 2 bases, the J end lost 0 bases, and 11 bases lay between the germline ends. In germline, CDR1 is SGHAT, CDR2 FQNNGV. CDR3 DNA: TGTGCCAGCAGCTTAAAACTAGTGGGCTCCTACAATGAGCAGTTCTTC. Translating gives CASSLKLVGSYNEQFF.

The V call is TRBV6-2 or TRBV6-3, the J call TRBJ1-6; tentatively, D is TRBD1 (5 bases). Germline values: CDR1 MNHEY, CDR2 SVGEGT. V lost 5 bases and J 15 bases, leaving 20 bases between the germline ends. The CDR3 totals 14 residues. In DNA form, the CDR3 reads TGTGCCAGCAGTCCCGGGACTGCGACTTATCTCCTCCACTTT. Amino acid sequence: CASSPGTATYLLHF.

V is TRBV5-1 and J is TRBJ2-1; 7 bases match TRBD1. The CDR3 extends over 15 amino acids. Germline CDR1 SGHRS, CDR2 YFSETQ. Unmatched junction bases numbered 9, after V lost 5 bases and J lost 4 bases. In DNA form, the CDR3 reads TGCGCCAGCAGTTACAGGGGCTACACATACAATGAGCAGTTCTTC. Its translation is CASSYRGYTYNEQFF.

This chain links TRBV7-2 with TRBJ1-1; the match to TRBD1 covers 7 bases. The CDR3 extends over 17 amino acids. After removal of 6 bases from V and 4 bases from J, the junction contained 17 bases not matched to a gene. Germline-derived CDR1 and CDR2 are SGHTA and FQGNSA. The CDR3 DNA is TGTGCCAGCAGTCGTGGGACAGTTACCAAACGTGGCACTGAAGCTTTCTTT. Translating it yields CASSRGTVTKRGTEAFF.